The entry below gives a single T cell receptor beta chain sequence along with its context. Its antigen is not known. Reverse transcription of all isolated RNA meant that expressed TCRB transcripts were sequenced. Assay: immunoSEQ multiplex PCR; the TCRdb copy retains only in-frame clones and omits some. The table includes more than 250,000 clones, around 21% detected once. This entry belongs to a study of beta chain features in type 1 diabetes. Notes on the study in general: People with Type 1 diabetes carried modestly yet significantly shorter TCRB CDR3s in all four CD4+ subsets. Sequencing used cDNA, and cells with high TCR expression could therefore be over-represented.

Germline V gene data show CDR1 as MDHEN and CDR2 as SYDVKM. This CDR3 has 15 residues. V shed 11 bases, J shed 8 bases, and the junction held 21 bases outside the gene matches. A CD45RO/CCR7/CD25/CD127/CD95/CD27 panel sorted naive, central memory, regulatory and stem cell-like memory CD4+ cells. This receptor was identified in a woman in her thirties or forties with type 1 diabetes. This sequence joins TRBV28 and TRBJ2-7, with 7 bases identical to TRBD1. The sequencing input was naive CD4+ T cells from blood. Here the CDR3 DNA reads TGTGCCGCCACAAACCGAGACAGGGCCGGCCGGAAGCAGTACTTC. Translating it yields CAATNRDRAGRKQYF.